This T cell receptor beta chain was observed in a study of shared clonotypes between healthy human individuals. Study-level background: Serving as donors were a couple of women and a few men, whose ages spanned 18 to 49.

Study results and caveats: Memory subsets generally showed smaller estimated richness than naive subsets did. Non-shared clonotypes had lower generation probabilities than clonotypes shared by all four sorted-subset donors.

Donors comprised healthy HIV-negative adults lacking recent acute infections or vaccinations. Germline V CDR1 and CDR2: SGHVS, FNYEAQ. V was shortened by 6 bases and J by 1 base, with 15 bases between the two germline ends. The CDR3 sequence is 15 residues long. Profiled with immunoSEQ multiplex PCR; TCRdb holds only in-frame clones, not every one. The sample carries under 150,000 clones, about 62% recorded once. A remark on this clone: Its matching antigen is unknown.

This clonotype was sampled from a woman in her twenties or thirties in good health. The chain carries TRBV7-6 and TRBJ1-1; D is possibly TRBD1 (5 bases). The sequenced material came from memory CD8+ T cells sorted from blood. Sample subset: CD45RO+ cells pooled with CCR7-negative TemRA cells. CDR3 in DNA: TGTGCCAGCAGTGAAGCGATTGGGGGGAACACTGAAGCTTTCTTT. It specifies CASSEAIGGNTEAFF.